The 8 T cell receptor beta chains in this list originate from one sample, sequenced in a study of blood T cell repertoires in COVID-19. Some clones are missing from TCRdb's copy, which holds only in-frame ones; the method was immunoSEQ multiplex PCR. The top ten clones hold about 5% of a sample with about 150,000 clones, roughly 87% of them seen once. Sequencing was carried out using peripheral blood. The receptors stem from a human donor in a cohort sampled during active COVID-19.

The CDR3 DNA reads as TGTGCCTGGAGCCCGGGTGCCCTCGGGTTTGAGCAGTACTTC. Encoded protein: CAWSPGALGFEQYF. J is TRBJ2-7 and V is TRBV30; no firm D call. From germline, CDR1 is GTSNPN and CDR2 SVGIG (reference sequence). V dropped 3 bases and J dropped 7 bases, with 19 bases sitting between them. This CDR3 is built from 14 residues.

J is TRBJ1-5 and V is TRBV4-3, with D perhaps matching TRBD1 (5 bases). The ends were cut back, 0 bases at V and 7 bases at J, with 13 bases in the middle. The CDR3 consists of 15 residues. Germline V gene sequence: CDR1 LGHNA, CDR2 YSLEER. CDR3 nucleotide sequence: TGCGCCAGCAGCCAAGATGGGGCAGTCCAACAGCCCCAGCATTTT. This codes for CASSQDGAVQQPQHF.

The V and J genes are TRBV5-1 and TRBJ2-7; 8 bases are shared with TRBD1. Germline trimming cut 3 bases from V and 4 bases from J; bases unmatched to any gene: 18. This CDR3 has 18 amino acids. The germline gives CDR1 SGHRS, CDR2 YFSETQ. CDR3 region: CASSSAYPGSGGGYEQYF. The CDR3 DNA follows: TGCGCCAGCAGCTCTGCATACCCGGGGTCAGGGGGCGGGTACGAGCAGTACTTC.

The sample holds a few counts of this clone. This sequence joins TRBV6-1 and TRBJ1-5, with 7 bases identical to TRBD1. The CDR3 is 15 residues long. With V trimmed by 3 bases and J by 2 bases, 4 bases remained unmatched. The germline V gene has CDR1 MNHNS and CDR2 SASEGT. The CDR3, as DNA: TGTGCCAGCAGTGACAACAGGGGTGGCAATCAGCCCCAGCATTTT. As protein: CASSDNRGGNQPQHF.

This clone was seen just once. The chain uses TRBV6-1 and TRBJ1-3; weak D call: TRBD1 (6 bases). V was trimmed by 3 bases and J by 2 bases, leaving 14 bases between them. Germline V gives CDR1 MNHNS, CDR2 SASEGT. There are 16 residues in the CDR3. CDR3 amino acids: CASSEAPAGAGNTIYF. Written as DNA, the CDR3 is TGTGCCAGCAGTGAGGCCCCTGCAGGGGCTGGAAACACCATATATTTT.

This chain connects TRBV6-6 to TRBJ1-1; D uncertain. The CDR3 is made up of 16 amino acids. In germline, CDR1 is MNHNY, CDR2 SVGAGI (reference sequence). The V end was cut by 0 bases, the J end by 3 bases, with 14 bases between. CDR3 amino acids: CASSYSPLLPDTEAFF. The CDR3 nucleotides read TGTGCCAGCAGTTACTCCCCACTACTCCCCGACACTGAAGCTTTCTTT.

The DNA of the CDR3 is TGCGCCAGCAGCTTGGCCGGTTTGTCTGAAGCTTTCTTT. This gives the protein CASSLAGLSEAFF. This chain joins TRBV5-1 and TRBJ1-1; D not resolved. CDR1 is SGHRS, CDR2 YFSETQ, per germline. V was shortened by 0 bases and J by 6 bases, with 9 bases between the two germline ends. The CDR3 spans 13 residues.

This clone was observed a handful of times. J is TRBJ1-1 and V is TRBV11-2, with D uncertain. The CDR3 sequence is 14 residues long. V was cut by 1 base and J by 0 bases, with 6 bases left in between. The germline V gene encodes CDR1 SGHAT and CDR2 FQNNGV. CDR3 sequence (DNA): TGTGCCAGCAGCTTAGCGGGAGTGAACACTGAAGCTTTCTTT. Its translation: CASSLAGVNTEAFF.